Following are 19 T cell receptor beta chains from one sample sequenced in a study of identifying expanded T cells in peripheral blood. Clones were sequenced by immunoSEQ multiplex PCR, and TCRdb holds only the in-frame ones, with some missing. The sample has about 94,000 clones, roughly 90% seen once. What was sequenced was blood. These receptors were obtained from a person aged 18 to 75 in good health.

V and J are TRBV10-3 and TRBJ2-1; D is ambiguous. V lost 8 bases and J lost 5, with 10 bases in between. Germline CDR1 is ENHRY and CDR2 is SYGVKD. The CDR3 length is 12 residues. The CDR3 nucleotides read TGTGCCATCGGGCGGAGACACAATGAGCAGTTCTTC. It encodes CAIGRRHNEQFF.

This clone was seen only once. V is TRBV27 and J is TRBJ2-1; D might be TRBD2 (5 bases). CDR1 and CDR2 from the germline V gene are MNHEY and SMNVEV (reference sequence). Trimming shortened V by 2 bases and J by 9 bases, and 20 bases separated the two germline ends. The CDR3 is 16 residues long. CDR3 region: CASSLISGGRRGEQFF. The CDR3, as DNA: TGTGCCAGCAGTTTAATCAGCGGAGGCCGCCGGGGTGAGCAGTTCTTC.

This clone showed up just once. The chain has TRBV30 and TRBJ1-1; TRBD1 matches 7 bases. The CDR3 extends over 17 amino acids. Germline CDR1 and CDR2: GTSNPN and SVGIG (reference sequence). With 2 bases clipped from V and 1 base from J, the junction kept 13 bases outside the gene matches. The CDR3 DNA reads TGTGCCTGGAGTTTCGGGCAGGGGGTAAAGAAGAACACTGAAGCTTTCTTT. This translates into CAWSFGQGVKKNTEAFF.

This chain connects TRBV30 to TRBJ1-1; no clear D gene. This CDR3 has 11 amino acids. Trimming took off 2 bases at V and 8 bases at J, with 9 bases between the two ends. Germline CDR1 reads GTSNPN; CDR2 reads SVGIG (reference sequence). The CDR3 region has the DNA TGTGCCTGGAGTCAAACAGCCGAAGCTTTCTTT. Translation: CAWSQTAEAFF.

The chain recombines TRBV5-1 with TRBJ2-5, with D tentatively TRBD1 or TRBD2 (6 bases each). The CDR3 extends over 19 amino acids. The germline V gene encodes CDR1 SGHRS and CDR2 YFSETQ. The CDR3 sequence: CGSQAWGGGGTRSQETQYF. The DNA for the CDR3 is TGCGGAAGCCAAGCTTGGGGCGGTGGCGGGACAAGGTCGCAAGAGACCCAGTACTTC.

This chain uses TRBV14 with TRBJ1-1; D is perhaps TRBD1 (6 bases). The CDR3 has 15 residues. Germline CDR1 SGHDN, CDR2 FVKESK. With 5 bases removed from V and 1 base from J, the gap between germline ends came to 14 bases. The CDR3, as DNA: TGTGCCAGCAGCTCTCAGGGGTTCGCGAACACTGAAGCTTTCTTT. Its protein is CASSSQGFANTEAFF.

The chain combines TRBV5-1 with TRBJ1-4, with D tentatively TRBD1 (6 bases). CDR3 length: 15 residues. The germline V gene has CDR1 SGHRS and CDR2 YFSETQ. Deletions cut 4 bases from V and 6 bases from J, with 16 bases between. CDR3 sequence: CASSVDRSGYEKLFF. The CDR3 nucleotides read TGCGCCAGCAGCGTCGACAGGTCGGGGTATGAAAAACTGTTTTTT. Looking up the rest from reference TRBV5-1 and TRBJ1-4 gives the full variable domain: KAGVTQTPRYLIKTRGQQVTLSCSPISGHRSVSWYQQTPGQGLQFLFEYFSETQRNKGNFPGRFSGRQFSNSRSEMNVSTLELGDSALYLCASSVDRSGYEKLFFGSGTQLSVL.

V gene TRBV19 combines with J gene TRBJ1-3; D might be TRBD1 (5 bases). V shed 8 bases and J shed 0 bases, with 14 bases lying between them. This CDR3 is built from 15 residues. CDR1 and CDR2 from the germline V gene are LNHDA and SQIVND (reference sequence). CDR3 DNA: TGTGCCAGTTCTGTTGGGGGTACCTCTGGAAACACCATATATTTT. Translated, it gives CASSVGGTSGNTIYF.

The chain carries TRBV6-1 and TRBJ1-1, with 8 nucleotides matching TRBD1. V shed 7 bases and J 0 bases; nucleotides not matched to a gene: 4. The CDR3 loop spans 14 amino acids. Germline CDR1 MNHNS, CDR2 SASEGT. The CDR3 here is CASNRQGMNTEAFF. The CDR3, as DNA: TGTGCCAGCAATAGACAGGGGATGAACACTGAAGCTTTCTTT.

This chain connects TRBV10-3 to TRBJ1-2; tentatively, D is TRBD1 (6 bases). Germline V gene data show CDR1 as ENHRY and CDR2 as SYGVKD. Trimming pared 10 bases from V and 7 bases from J, leaving 25 bases between. The CDR3 runs 15 residues. CDR3 bases: TGTGCCACCATACCCGAACAGGGAAATTTAGGTGGCTACACCTTC. Protein sequence: CATIPEQGNLGGYTF.

The J gene is TRBJ2-2, the V gene TRBV13; 11 nucleotides agree with TRBD1. CDR1 and CDR2 (germline): PRHDT, FYEKMQ (reference sequence). Trimming cost V 5 bases and J 6 bases; bases outside gene matches: 8. The CDR3 has 16 residues. This CDR3 reads CASSQRDRGSPGELFF. The CDR3 nucleotides read TGTGCCAGCAGCCAAAGGGACAGGGGGTCCCCCGGGGAGCTGTTTTTT.

This rearrangement joins TRBV2 to TRBJ1-4; TRBD1 matches 7 bases. CDR3 size: 13 residues. Germline values: CDR1 SNHLY, CDR2 FYNNEI. The V and J ends lost 6 bases and 8 bases, in that order; junction bases with no gene match: 6. CDR3 loop: CASRPGGREKLFF. CDR3 nucleotides: TGTGCCAGCAGGCCAGGGGGGCGAGAAAAACTGTTTTTT.

The genes are TRBV19 and TRBJ1-6; 11 nucleotides line up with TRBD1. The germline V gene encodes CDR1 LNHDA and CDR2 SQIVND (reference sequence). The CDR3 is 16 residues long. Trimming removed 3 bases from V and 10 bases from J; junction bases left unmatched: 8. Written as DNA, the CDR3 is TGTGCCAGTAGTATCCCCCGGACAGGGGGCAGGTCACCCCTCCACTTT. Protein product: CASSIPRTGGRSPLHF.

This clone was detected only once. The chain combines TRBV19 with TRBJ2-1; weak D call: TRBD2 (6 bases). CDR1 and CDR2 (germline): LNHDA, SQIVND (reference sequence). V shed 3 bases and J shed 3 bases, with 15 bases lying between them. This CDR3 spans 16 amino acids. The chain's CDR3 is CASSMAGGIYYNEQFF. The CDR3 DNA reads as TGTGCCAGTAGTATGGCGGGCGGGATCTACTACAATGAGCAGTTCTTC.

The genes are TRBV6-5 and TRBJ1-5, with a weak D call TRBD1 (5 bases). Germline V CDR1 and CDR2: MNHEY, SVGAGI. The CDR3 is 15 amino acids. Trimming shortened V by 8 bases and J by 4 bases, and 18 bases separated the two germline ends. The CDR3 DNA is TGTGCCAGCGCCGGGACCCCAATGAAAAATCAGCCCCAGCATTTT. As protein: CASAGTPMKNQPQHF.

The chain links TRBV30 to TRBJ1-3, with 9 bases that match TRBD1. With 5 bases clipped from V and 2 bases from J, the junction kept 1 base outside the gene matches. This CDR3 has 13 residues. Per germline, CDR1 GTSNPN and CDR2 SVGIG (reference sequence). The CDR3 region has the DNA TGTGCCTGGGGACAGGGGACTGGAAACACCATATATTTT. This encodes CAWGQGTGNTIYF.

This clone has just one count. V gene TRBV18 combines with J gene TRBJ1-2, with 7 bases fitting TRBD1. Looked up from germline, CDR1 is KGHSH and CDR2 is LQKENI. CDR3 size: 15 residues. V dropped 3 bases and J dropped 5; count of bases not matched to a gene: 9. The CDR3 region is CASSPTGDRYYGYTF. The CDR3 coding sequence is TGTGCCAGCTCACCGACGGGGGACAGATATTATGGCTACACCTTC.

The CDR3 region has the DNA TGTGCCAGCAGCTTAAACCCTAGCTCCGAGCGGACCCAGTACTTC. Its protein is CASSLNPSSERTQYF. The gene calls are TRBV7-3 and TRBJ2-5, with D possibly being TRBD2 (5 bases). Germline CDR1 reads SGHTA; CDR2 reads FQGTGA. The CDR3 contains 15 residues. V shed 1 base and J shed 7 bases, with 16 bases lying between them. Using reference TRBV7-3 and TRBJ2-5 for the parts outside the CDR3, the full variable domain is GAGVSQTPSNKVTEKGKYVELRCDPISGHTALYWYRQSLGQGPEFLIYFQGTGAADDSGLPNDRFFAVRPEGSVSTLKIQRTERGDSAVYLCASSLNPSSERTQYFGPGTRLLVL.

The sample holds a few counts of this clone. The V call is TRBV7-3, the J call TRBJ1-1; D is unclear. There are 13 residues in the CDR3. In germline, CDR1 is SGHTA, CDR2 FQGTGA. V lost 1 base and J 6 bases, leaving 9 bases between the germline ends. The CDR3 loop reads CASSLRPDAEAFF. CDR3 sequence (DNA): TGTGCCAGCAGCTTAAGGCCCGATGCTGAAGCTTTCTTT.